This T cell receptor beta chain stems from a study of blood T cell repertoires in COVID-19. Study summary: Acute-phase and convalescent COVID-19 samples originated in the United States, Italy and Spain. The cDNA or gDNA used as material had been derived from T cells, B-cell-depleted T cells, or PBMCs.

The V gene end was trimmed by 6 bases and the J gene end by 6 bases; junction bases not matched to a gene: 4. Germline V gene sequence: CDR1 LNHDA, CDR2 SQIVND (reference sequence). The CDR3 sequence is 13 residues long. Methods used by the authors: Cell counts per sample came from amplifying reference gene primers. TCRdb's table, derived via immunoSEQ multiplex PCR, lists solely in-frame clones and lacks some. V, J and clone size are taken as reported in that table, and D and trimming were inferred from the DNA itself. The table includes some 380,000 clones, around 87% detected once. The material sequenced was peripheral blood. The J gene is TRBJ2-7, the V gene TRBV19; 11 bases are shared with TRBD1. The sequence was collected from a man between 18 and 35 years old with active or convalescent COVID-19. As DNA, the CDR3 is TGTGCCAGTAGGGACAGGGGGCGGGTCGAGCAGTACTTC. Its translation is CASRDRGRVEQYF.